The clone carrying this T cell receptor beta chain was seen ten or more times. Its antigen remains unidentified. From the germline J gene comes the end of the CDR3, since the read stops 3 residues before it. The record originates from a study of T cell clonality in common variable immunodeficiency. Study-level results: Fewer deletions and N-nucleotide insertions were reportedly seen in common variable immunodeficiency TCR beta sequences.

The protocol was immunoSEQ multiplex PCR, while the TCRdb copy is restricted to in-frame clones and leaves out a portion. Observed in the sample are about 34,000 clones, none of them singletons. This CDR3 spans 12 amino acids. V shed 5 bases and J 2 bases; nucleotides not matched to a gene: 0. The germline CDR1 and CDR2 sequences are KGHSH and LQKENI. This clonotype was sampled from a human donor with common variable immunodeficiency. Sequencing was performed on peripheral blood mononuclear cells. V and J are TRBV18 and TRBJ2-7, with 7 positions matching TRBD1. CDR3: CASSGTAYEQYF. The DNA read from the CDR3 is TGTGCCAGCTCAGGGACAGCCTACGAG.